The next 30 T cell receptor beta chains were all read from a single sample in a study of cytomegalovirus exposure and HLA in healthy donors. Primers for the PCR totalled 60 Vbeta and 13 Jbeta. Here immunoSEQ multiplex PCR was the method, and the copy in TCRdb shows in-frame clones only, minus some. Of roughly 150,000 clones in the sample, approximately 68% were seen once. The sequenced sample was PBMCs. The receptors derive from a man in his fifties or sixties in good health and CMV-seronegative.

The chain links TRBV5-4 to TRBJ1-1, with a weak D call TRBD1 (5 bases). Germline CDR1 reads SGHNT; CDR2 reads YYREEE (reference sequence). The CDR3 totals 17 residues. Trimming left V 3 bases short and J 0 bases short, with 18 bases between. CDR3 sequence (DNA): TGTGCCAGCAGCTCGGCGAACGTTAGGGGAATGAACACTGAAGCTTTCTTT. The encoded protein is CASSSANVRGMNTEAFF.

Only one count was recorded for this clone. The rearrangement links TRBV7-2 to TRBJ1-2; D unresolved. The length of the CDR3 is 16 residues. Germline lookup yields CDR1 SGHTA and CDR2 FQGNSA. Between the trimmed V and J ends, which lost 1 base and 2 bases, there was a span of 14 bases. CDR3 nucleotide sequence: TGTGCCAGCAGCTTAGGTGGCAGCGGAAGGAACTATGGCTACACCTTC. Protein sequence: CASSLGGSGRNYGYTF.

Only one count was recorded for this clone. The chain carries TRBV7-9 and TRBJ2-1, with a possible D match to TRBD2 (6 bases). This CDR3 contains 16 residues. V lost 5 bases, J lost 0 bases, and 14 bases lay in between. CDR1 SEHNR and CDR2 FQNEAQ come from the germline V gene (reference sequence). The CDR3 bases are TGTGCCAGCAGCCGGCTAGCGCGTAGCTCCTACAATGAGCAGTTCTTC. Amino acids: CASSRLARSSYNEQFF.

This clone has a handful of counts. The chain links TRBV4-2 to TRBJ2-2; 10 positions agree with TRBD2. The germline CDR1 and CDR2 sequences are LGHNA and YNFKEQ. J was trimmed by 2 bases and V by 0 bases; bases with no gene match: 9. The CDR3 has 19 residues. The CDR3 region has the DNA TGTGCCAGCAGCCAAGACCCGGGGCTAGCGGGAGTAAACACCGGGGAGCTGTTTTTT. Its protein product is CASSQDPGLAGVNTGELFF.

The chain employs TRBV19 and TRBJ1-1; D gene uncertain. The CDR3 totals 9 residues. Germline CDR1 and CDR2: LNHDA and SQIVND (reference sequence). CDR3 in amino acids: CATNAGAFF. CDR3 nucleotide sequence: TGTGCTACTAATGCTGGGGCTTTCTTT.

The CDR3 protein is CASGTNNEQFF. CDR3 sequence (DNA): TGTGCCAGCGGAACTAACAATGAGCAGTTCTTC. The chain employs TRBV11-2 and TRBJ2-1; D gene uncertain. CDR3 size: 11 residues. V dropped 8 bases and J dropped 5 bases, with 7 bases sitting between them. CDR1 and CDR2 from the germline V gene are SGHAT and FQNNGV.

The rearrangement links TRBV5-1 to TRBJ1-1; the D gene is possibly TRBD1 (5 bases). Germline V CDR1 and CDR2: SGHRS, YFSETQ. There are 13 residues in the CDR3. Trimming stripped 4 bases from V and 0 bases from J, with 7 bases between. The CDR3 loop is CASSLRVNTEAFF. CDR3 DNA: TGCGCCAGCAGCCTCAGGGTGAACACTGAAGCTTTCTTT.

The sample holds a few counts of this clone. V gene TRBV18 combines with J gene TRBJ1-1, with 7 bases aligning to TRBD1. The CDR3 extends over 15 amino acids. V shed 5 bases, J shed 0 bases, and the junction held 6 bases outside the gene matches. The germline V gene has CDR1 KGHSH and CDR2 LQKENI. In DNA form, the CDR3 reads TGTGCCAGCTCAGCCAACAGGGGATTGAACACTGAAGCTTTCTTT. Protein sequence: CASSANRGLNTEAFF.

V and J are TRBV18 and TRBJ2-5; TRBD2 matches 11 bases. V lost 3 bases to trimming and J lost 5 bases; unmatched junction nucleotides: 8. CDR3 length equals 16 residues. The germline V gene has CDR1 KGHSH and CDR2 LQKENI. The CDR3 nucleotides are TGTGCCAGCTCACCTTTAGGGACTAGCGGTGTGGAGACCCAGTACTTC. Amino acid sequence: CASSPLGTSGVETQYF.

The CDR3 nucleotides read TGTGCCAGCAGCTTAGACCAGAGGTCTGAAGCTTTCTTT. This sequence encodes CASSLDQRSEAFF. This chain joins TRBV11-2 and TRBJ1-1, with D unresolved. The V and J ends lost 0 bases and 6 bases respectively, with 8 bases between them. The CDR3 sequence is 13 residues long. Germline loops: CDR1 SGHAT, CDR2 FQNNGV. The entire variable domain, with the rest obtained from reference TRBV11-2 and TRBJ1-1, is as follows: EAGVAQSPRYKIIEKRQSVAFWCNPISGHATLYWYQQILGQGPKLLIQFQNNGVVDDSQLPKDRFSAERLKGVDSTLKIQPAKLEDSAVYLCASSLDQRSEAFFGQGTRLTVV.

J is TRBJ1-2 and V is TRBV6-6, with D perhaps TRBD1 (5 bases). Per germline, CDR1 MNHNY and CDR2 SVGAGI (reference sequence). This CDR3 contains 14 residues. The germline V and J ends were trimmed by 2 bases and 5 bases, with 12 bases remaining between them. CDR3 amino acids: CASSYEGHSYGYTF. In DNA, the CDR3 is TGTGCCAGCAGTTACGAAGGACACTCTTATGGCTACACCTTC.

V is TRBV27 and J is TRBJ2-1; D unclear. Germline assignment: CDR1 MNHEY and CDR2 SMNVEV (reference sequence). The germline V and J ends were trimmed by 4 bases and 2 bases, with 18 bases remaining between them. The CDR3 sequence is 17 residues long. CDR3 bases: TGTGCCAGCAGTTCAAATAGCTCCCCAGTCCCCTACAATGAGCAGTTCTTC. It specifies CASSSNSSPVPYNEQFF.

The chain recombines TRBV5-1 with TRBJ2-3; D unclear. This CDR3 spans 14 amino acids. CDR1 and CDR2 (germline): SGHRS, YFSETQ. V was clipped by 4 bases and J by 6 bases, with 15 bases between them. This CDR3 reads CASSAAPGSDTQYF. DNA for the CDR3: TGCGCCAGCAGCGCCGCCCCCGGGTCCGATACGCAGTATTTT.

The chain uses TRBV27 and TRBJ2-7; 7 bases are a match to TRBD2. From germline, CDR1 is MNHEY and CDR2 SMNVEV (reference sequence). The V gene end was trimmed by 4 bases and the J gene end by 3 bases; junction bases not matched to a gene: 18. CDR3 size: 18 residues. CDR3 bases: TGTGCCAGCAGTTCACAGCCCTCTGTCGGGAGGCCTGACTACGAGCAGTACTTC. Amino acid sequence: CASSSQPSVGRPDYEQYF.

The J gene is TRBJ1-2, the V gene TRBV19; TRBD1 agrees at 7 bases. The V gene end was trimmed by 5 bases and the J gene end by 2 bases; junction bases not matched to a gene: 8. Germline V gene lookup returns CDR1 LNHDA and CDR2 SQIVND (reference sequence). CDR3 length equals 15 residues. The CDR3 nucleotides are TGTGCCAGTAGTCTCAGACAGGGAGACAACTATGGCTACACCTTC. It yields the protein CASSLRQGDNYGYTF.

The chain recombines TRBV7-8 with TRBJ1-1; maybe TRBD1 (5 bases). The CDR3 sequence is 15 residues long. V lost 4 bases and J 7 bases, leaving 19 bases between the germline ends. The germline V gene has CDR1 SGHVS and CDR2 FQNEAQ. In nucleotides, the CDR3 is TGTGCCAGCAGCTCACCCAGGCCGATCGGGGGTGAAGCTTTCTTT. Encoded protein: CASSSPRPIGGEAFF.

CDR3 sequence: CASSPPGQADYEQYF. CDR3 DNA sequence: TGTGCCAGCTCACCTCCGGGACAGGCGGACTACGAGCAGTACTTC. The rearrangement links TRBV18 to TRBJ2-7; 8 bases fit TRBD1. In germline, CDR1 is KGHSH, CDR2 LQKENI. The CDR3 loop spans 15 amino acids. V lost 3 bases to trimming and J lost 3 bases; unmatched junction nucleotides: 7.

Worth noting for this clone: The junction does not match germline at one end; this may be a read error. The chain uses TRBV4-2 and TRBJ1-5; 7 bases match TRBD1. There are 16 residues in the CDR3. Germline values: CDR1 LGHNA, CDR2 YNFKEQ. CDR3 DNA: TGTGCCGGCAGCCCGGAAGACAGGGTCGGGAATCAGCCCCAGCATTTT. Translating gives CAGSPEDRVGNQPQHF.

The chain joins TRBV5-1 to TRBJ1-1; tentative D call: TRBD1 (5 bases). The CDR3 is 14 residues long. Germline-derived CDR1 and CDR2 are SGHRS and YFSETQ. Trimming removed 1 base at V and 4 bases at J, with 11 bases between. The CDR3 loop is CASSLTPGGTEAFF. The CDR3 DNA reads TGCGCCAGCAGCTTGACCCCCGGGGGCACTGAAGCTTTCTTT.

This chain links TRBV6-5 with TRBJ2-1; unclear D gene. Germline loops: CDR1 MNHEY, CDR2 SVGAGI. This CDR3 has 13 residues. Trimming took off 4 bases at V and 5 bases at J, with 9 bases between the two ends. The chain's CDR3 is CASSWQIHNEQFF. The DNA for the CDR3 is TGTGCCAGCAGTTGGCAGATCCACAATGAGCAGTTCTTC.

This clone appeared a single time. The CDR3 DNA sequence: TGTGCCAGCAGCGTTCCGGGGCCTAGCGGCACAGATACGCAGTATTTT. This gives the protein CASSVPGPSGTDTQYF. V gene TRBV9 combines with J gene TRBJ2-3; maybe TRBD2 (6 bases). CDR3 length: 16 residues. Germline lookup yields CDR1 SGDLS and CDR2 YYNGEE. The ends were cut back, 2 bases at V and 1 base at J, with 14 bases in the middle.

Only a few counts were recorded for this clone. The genes are TRBV29-1 and TRBJ2-7, with D possibly TRBD1 on 5 matching bases. Germline V CDR1 and CDR2: SQVTM, ANQGSEA. The V end was cut by 2 bases, the J end by 7 bases, with 15 bases between. This CDR3 has 13 amino acids. The CDR3 reads CSVESGRALEQYF. The CDR3 region has the DNA TGCAGCGTTGAATCGGGCAGGGCCCTGGAGCAGTACTTC.

The V gene is TRBV11-2, the J gene TRBJ2-5, with D perhaps matching TRBD2 (8 bases). The CDR3 length is 15 residues. Trimming shortened V by 5 bases and J by 5 bases, and 18 bases separated the two germline ends. Germline loops: CDR1 SGHAT, CDR2 FQNNGV. The CDR3 spells CASSARQGGGETQYF. In DNA form, the CDR3 reads TGTGCCAGCAGCGCCAGACAGGGCGGGGGGGAGACCCAGTACTTC.

The rearrangement links TRBV18 to TRBJ2-5; tentatively, D is TRBD2 (6 bases). CDR3 length equals 13 residues. Looked up from germline, CDR1 is KGHSH and CDR2 is LQKENI. The ends were cut back, 8 bases at V and 2 bases at J, with 12 bases in the middle. In DNA form, the CDR3 reads TGTGCCAGCGCAGGGACTCTTCAAGAGACCCAGTACTTC. It codes for CASAGTLQETQYF.

This chain links TRBV6-6 with TRBJ2-5; the match to TRBD2 covers 13 bases. This CDR3 contains 16 residues. V was clipped by 4 bases and J by 4 bases; unmatched bases: 6. Germline CDR1 is MNHNY and CDR2 is SVGAGI (reference sequence). CDR3 sequence (DNA): TGTGCCAGCAGTTCCCCTACTAGCGGGGGGGGAGAGACCCAGTACTTC. It codes for CASSSPTSGGGETQYF.

CDR3 coding DNA: TGTGCCAGCAGTTTGGGAAGGCGTGGGGGGAATCAGCCCCAGCATTTT. Its protein product is CASSLGRRGGNQPQHF. This sequence joins TRBV28 and TRBJ1-5; tentative D call: TRBD1 (5 bases). V was trimmed by 3 bases and J by 4 bases, leaving 16 bases between them. The germline gives CDR1 MDHEN, CDR2 SYDVKM. This CDR3 has 16 amino acids.

This clone was recorded a few times. This chain joins TRBV7-9 and TRBJ1-1; possibly TRBD1 for D (5 bases). CDR3 length: 13 amino acids. CDR1 is SEHNR and CDR2 is FQNEAQ in the germline V gene (reference sequence). The V end was cut by 1 base, the J end by 10 bases, with 13 bases between. The CDR3 DNA is TGTGCCAGCAGCTTAGGGGGCATACCCGGAGCTTTCTTT. Protein product: CASSLGGIPGAFF.

The J gene is TRBJ1-2, the V gene TRBV7-6, with a weak D call TRBD1 (6 bases). Germline values: CDR1 SGHVS, CDR2 FNYEAQ. The ends were cut back, 5 bases at V and 6 bases at J, with 16 bases in the middle. The CDR3 sequence is 14 residues long. This chain's CDR3 is CASSAQQGVDGYTF. CDR3 coding DNA: TGTGCCAGCAGCGCCCAACAGGGAGTTGATGGCTACACCTTC.

This clone was seen a few times. This chain uses TRBV4-2 with TRBJ1-1; D may be TRBD1 (6 bases). V was shortened by 8 bases and J by 0 bases, with 22 bases between the two germline ends. Germline CDR1 LGHNA, CDR2 YNFKEQ. The CDR3 loop spans 17 amino acids. For the CDR3, the DNA is TGTGCCAGCTCGGTCTTCAGCGGACAGCTCGTGAACACTGAAGCTTTCTTT. Encoded protein: CASSVFSGQLVNTEAFF.

This clone was seen more than once but under ten times. This chain uses TRBV7-2 with TRBJ1-6, with 10 bases that match TRBD1. Germline values: CDR1 SGHTA, CDR2 FQGNSA. This CDR3 contains 15 residues. V was pared by 1 base and J by 10 bases, with 4 bases of the junction left unmatched. The CDR3 loop reads CASSLGTGGLSPLHF. The CDR3 DNA reads TGTGCCAGCAGCTTAGGGACAGGGGGTCTATCACCCCTCCACTTT. The whole variable domain, filled in from reference TRBV7-2 and TRBJ1-6, reads GAGVSQSPSNKVTEKGKDVELRCDPISGHTALYWYRQSLGQGLEFLIYFQGNSAPDKSGLPSDRFSAERTGGSVSTLTIQRTQQEDSAVYLCASSLGTGGLSPLHFGNGTRLTVT.